Presented here are 8 T cell receptor beta chains from one specimen sequenced in a study of T cells after yellow fever vaccination. TCRdb called the 5' RACE reads again in MiXCR, with one record for every CDR3 protein. The sample includes under 500,000 distinct CDR3 sequences, roughly a sixth of them seen just once. This material consisted of PBMCs, taken before the yellow fever booster vaccination. These receptor sequences come from a man aged 18 to 29 who received the YFV17D yellow fever vaccine.

The chain has TRBV4-3 and TRBJ1-2, with D possibly matching TRBD1 (6 bases). CDR1 and CDR2 (germline): LGHNA, YSLEER. Trimming took 4 bases from V and 4 from J, leaving 19 bases between them. There are 16 residues in the CDR3. The DNA of the CDR3 is TGCGCCAGCAGCCCTCCCGCGTTGGGGGGCATCTATGGCTACACCTTC. This sequence encodes CASSPPALGGIYGYTF.

The chain recombines TRBV4-2 with TRBJ2-4; TRBD2 agrees at 10 bases. The CDR3 is 16 residues long. The V gene end was trimmed by 0 bases and the J gene end by 9 bases; junction bases not matched to a gene: 8. The germline gives CDR1 LGHNA, CDR2 YNFKEQ. The CDR3 is CASSQDYSGGAGIQYF. CDR3 DNA: TGTGCCAGCAGCCAAGATTACAGCGGGGGGGCGGGCATTCAGTACTTC.

The chain combines TRBV19 with TRBJ2-3; maybe TRBD2 (5 bases). Germline V gives CDR1 LNHDA, CDR2 SQIVND (reference sequence). The length of the CDR3 is 15 residues. V lost 5 bases and J 6 bases, leaving 18 bases between the germline ends. The CDR3 here is CASSRLADSRDTQYF. CDR3 nucleotide sequence: TGTGCCAGTAGTCGGCTAGCCGACTCGCGGGATACGCAGTATTTT.

The chain carries TRBV6-1 and TRBJ1-2; D gene unclear. V shed 1 base and J shed 6 bases, with 3 bases lying between them. Germline CDR1 reads MNHNS; CDR2 reads SASEGT. The CDR3 has 11 amino acids. The CDR3 region is CASSEVHGYTF. DNA for the CDR3: TGTGCCAGCAGTGAAGTTCATGGCTACACCTTC.

A few counts support this clonotype. V and J are TRBV3-1 and TRBJ2-1; a weak D match, TRBD2 (5 bases). Germline CDR1 and CDR2: LGHDT and YNNKEL (reference sequence). The V end was cut by 5 bases, the J end by 9 bases, with 11 bases between. The CDR3 contains 12 residues. The CDR3 protein is CASSVREFEQFF. For the CDR3, the DNA is TGTGCCAGCAGCGTTAGGGAGTTTGAGCAGTTCTTC.

This clonotype was counted a few times. The V and J genes are TRBV20-1 and TRBJ2-1; 16 bases line up with TRBD2. This CDR3 has 17 residues. V lost 2 bases and J lost 8; bases outside the gene matches: 9. From germline, CDR1 is DFQATT and CDR2 SNEGSKA (reference sequence). CDR3 DNA: TGCAGTGCTAGACCGGGACTAGCGGGGGGGCCATCCCATGAGCAGTTCTTC. Its translation: CSARPGLAGGPSHEQFF.

This clonotype was recorded a few times. This sequence joins TRBV11-2 and TRBJ2-1; perhaps TRBD2 as D (7 bases). This CDR3 comprises 15 residues. V was cut by 0 bases and J by 8 bases, with 14 bases left in between. From germline, CDR1 is SGHAT and CDR2 FQNNGV. The CDR3: CASSLDGGPGDEQFF. The CDR3 nucleotides are TGTGCCAGCAGCTTAGACGGGGGGCCCGGGGATGAGCAGTTCTTC.

V gene TRBV6-5 combines with J gene TRBJ2-7; D may be TRBD1 (6 bases). With 2 bases removed from V and 0 bases from J, the gap between germline ends came to 17 bases. The CDR3 totals 17 residues. CDR1 MNHEY and CDR2 SVGAGI come from the germline V gene. The CDR3 here is CASSYPSEGTTSYEQYF. CDR3 bases: TGTGCCAGCAGTTACCCCTCCGAGGGGACAACCTCCTACGAGCAGTACTTC.